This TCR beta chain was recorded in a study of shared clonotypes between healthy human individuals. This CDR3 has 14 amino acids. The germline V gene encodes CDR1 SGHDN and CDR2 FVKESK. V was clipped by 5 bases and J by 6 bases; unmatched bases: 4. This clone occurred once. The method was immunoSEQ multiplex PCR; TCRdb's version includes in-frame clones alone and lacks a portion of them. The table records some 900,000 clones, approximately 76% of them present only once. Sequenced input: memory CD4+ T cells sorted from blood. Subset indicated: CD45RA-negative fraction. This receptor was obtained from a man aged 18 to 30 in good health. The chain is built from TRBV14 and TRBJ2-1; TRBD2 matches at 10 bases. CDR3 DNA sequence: TGTGCCAGCAGCTGGGCTAGCGGGGGCAATGAGCAGTTCTTC. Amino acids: CASSWASGGNEQFF.